This entry lists 17 T cell receptor beta chains sequenced from one sample in a study of shared clonotypes between healthy human individuals. Clones were read by immunoSEQ multiplex PCR, and TCRdb kept only the in-frame ones, dropping some. This table holds approximately 2,000,000 clones, 85% to 95% found once. The sequenced sample consisted of naive CD4+ T cells from PBMCs. Sample subset: CD45RA+ positively selected. These receptors came from a man younger than 35 in good health. Some clones in this sample may be carry-over from other donors' samples.

The chain links TRBV7-9 to TRBJ2-1, with 8 bases identical to TRBD1. Germline CDR1 reads SEHNR; CDR2 reads FQNEAQ (reference sequence). This CDR3 has 14 amino acids. V trimming: 1 base; J trimming: 7 bases; junction bases outside the gene matches: 3. The chain's CDR3 is CASSLGQGPNEQFF. CDR3 coding DNA: TGTGCCAGCAGCTTAGGACAGGGGCCGAATGAGCAGTTCTTC.

This clone was recorded only once. This chain connects TRBV5-1 to TRBJ2-7; TRBD2 matches at 13 bases. With 3 bases clipped from V and 7 bases from J, the junction kept 10 bases outside the gene matches. Germline V CDR1 and CDR2: SGHRS, YFSETQ. The CDR3 has 16 residues. This CDR3 is CASSYSGTSGIGEQYF. In nucleotides, the CDR3 is TGCGCCAGCAGCTACTCCGGGACTAGCGGGATAGGGGAGCAGTACTTC.

The J gene is TRBJ1-2, the V gene TRBV4-2; 10 positions match TRBD1. The CDR3 extends over 16 amino acids. The germline gives CDR1 LGHNA, CDR2 YNFKEQ. The J segment lost 8 bases and the V segment lost 0 bases, leaving 9 bases of the junction unmatched. CDR3 sequence (DNA): TGTGCCAGCAGCCAAGATACCCGACAGGGGGCGGGGGGCTACACCTTC. Its protein is CASSQDTRQGAGGYTF.

J is TRBJ2-7 and V is TRBV27; possible D gene TRBD2, 6 bases. Germline loops: CDR1 MNHEY, CDR2 SMNVEV (reference sequence). V lost 4 bases and J lost 2, with 9 bases in between. CDR3 length equals 13 residues. CDR3 in amino acids: CASSSPGAYEQYF. CDR3 nucleotides: TGTGCCAGCAGTTCTCCGGGGGCCTACGAGCAGTACTTC.

The V gene is TRBV5-1, the J gene TRBJ2-5; 7 bases agree with TRBD1. This CDR3 contains 17 residues. Per germline, CDR1 SGHRS and CDR2 YFSETQ. Trimming took 6 bases from V and 5 from J; bases not matched to a gene: 19. For the CDR3, the DNA is TGCGCCAGCACCCGGAGTAAAACGGCAGGGGGTGGCGAGACCCAGTACTTC. Its translation is CASTRSKTAGGGETQYF.

The V call is TRBV6-6, the J call TRBJ2-3; 7 bases fit TRBD2. The CDR3 runs to 16 residues. CDR1 is MNHNY, CDR2 SVGAGI, per germline (reference sequence). Germline trimming cut 4 bases from V and 0 bases from J; bases unmatched to any gene: 7. Here the CDR3 reads CASSFSLRGSTDTQYF. The CDR3 DNA is TGTGCCAGCAGTTTTTCCTTGCGGGGGAGCACAGATACGCAGTATTTT.

The chain recombines TRBV6-6 with TRBJ1-3, with 7 bases identical to TRBD1. This CDR3 region has 16 residues. Trimming removed 6 bases from V and 3 bases from J; junction bases left unmatched: 11. From germline, CDR1 is MNHNY and CDR2 SVGAGI (reference sequence). The CDR3 region is CASSRNRDRHGNTIYF. The CDR3, as DNA: TGTGCCAGCAGCCGCAATCGGGACAGACATGGAAACACCATATATTTT.

This CDR3 reads CASSYSVNTGELFF. For the CDR3, the DNA is TGTGCCAGCAGTTACTCGGTGAACACCGGGGAGCTGTTTTTT. The rearrangement joins TRBV6-5 to TRBJ2-2; D not certain. The CDR3 consists of 14 residues. CDR1 is MNHEY, CDR2 SVGAGI, per germline. V dropped 0 bases and J dropped 1 base, with 3 bases sitting between them.

This rearrangement joins TRBV29-1 to TRBJ1-4; 9 nucleotides agree with TRBD1. Germline V gene sequence: CDR1 SQVTM, CDR2 ANQGSEA. The CDR3 has 13 amino acids. Unmatched junction bases numbered 7, after V lost 7 bases and J lost 7 bases. The CDR3 DNA is TGCAGCGCACGGACAGGGGTCGGTGAAAAACTGTTTTTT. It translates to CSARTGVGEKLFF.

The V gene is TRBV13, the J gene TRBJ2-1; 9 nucleotides align to TRBD1. The CDR3 runs 15 residues. V shed 5 bases and J 7 bases; nucleotides not matched to a gene: 9. Germline-derived CDR1 and CDR2 are PRHDT and FYEKMQ (reference sequence). The CDR3 DNA reads as TGTGCCAGCAGCCCTGACAGGGGGAGAATAAATGAGCAGTTCTTC. Amino acid sequence: CASSPDRGRINEQFF.

The rearrangement joins TRBV4-2 to TRBJ2-1, with 12 bases fitting TRBD2. Germline V gene lookup returns CDR1 LGHNA and CDR2 YNFKEQ. The V gene end was trimmed by 2 bases and the J gene end by 1 base; junction bases not matched to a gene: 12. This CDR3 spans 20 amino acids. The CDR3 loop reads CASSQQAASGRAGSYNEQFF. The CDR3 DNA reads as TGTGCCAGCAGCCAACAGGCGGCTAGCGGGAGGGCCGGGTCCTACAATGAGCAGTTCTTC.

This clone was picked up one time. The chain has TRBV9 and TRBJ2-1; tentative D call: TRBD2 (6 bases). The germline CDR1 and CDR2 sequences are SGDLS and YYNGEE. V shed 7 bases and J shed 9 bases, with 20 bases lying between them. The CDR3 extends over 14 amino acids. The CDR3 here is CASVAGRERGEQFF. The CDR3 DNA sequence: TGTGCCAGCGTCGCCGGACGGGAGAGGGGTGAGCAGTTCTTC.

The sample holds one count of this clone. V gene TRBV25-1 combines with J gene TRBJ2-7; TRBD2 matches at 9 bases. The CDR3 length is 14 residues. The V segment lost 6 bases and the J segment 1 base; nucleotides outside the gene matches: 4. Per germline, CDR1 MGHDK and CDR2 SYGVNS. The chain's CDR3 is CASSDSGRSYEQYF. In DNA, the CDR3 is TGTGCCAGCAGCGATAGCGGGAGATCCTACGAGCAGTACTTC.

The table lists this clone with a count of one. Other DNA sequences in the sample encode the same CDR3. CDR3 bases: TGTGCCAGCTCACCAAGGGGAACTTCCTACGAGCAGTACTTC. It is translated as CASSPRGTSYEQYF. V is TRBV18 and J is TRBJ2-7; tentatively, D is TRBD1 (5 bases). Germline V CDR1 and CDR2: KGHSH, LQKENI. This CDR3 contains 14 residues. V lost 2 bases and J lost 1, with 9 bases in between. Full variable domain (missing parts from reference TRBV18 and TRBJ2-7): NAGVMQNPRHLVRRRGQEARLRCSPMKGHSHVYWYRQLPEEGLKFMVYLQKENIIDESGMPKERFSAEFPKEGPSILRIQQVVRGDSAAYFCASSPRGTSYEQYFGPGTRLTVT.

This clone has just one count. This chain uses TRBV6-1 with TRBJ1-4; D gene unclear. Germline V gene sequence: CDR1 MNHNS, CDR2 SASEGT. The CDR3 has 13 amino acids. V lost 4 bases and J 10 bases, leaving 13 bases between the germline ends. CDR3 loop: CASSGGPPLKLFF. CDR3 coding DNA: TGTGCCAGCAGTGGCGGGCCTCCGCTAAAACTGTTTTTT.

V is TRBV7-2 and J is TRBJ1-4; D is perhaps TRBD1 (5 bases). CDR3 length: 16 amino acids. Trimming pared 5 bases from V and 6 bases from J, leaving 19 bases between. From germline, CDR1 is SGHTA and CDR2 FQGNSA. The CDR3 DNA follows: TGTGCCAGCAGCCGGGGTAGGGTGGGGCTTGATGAAAAACTGTTTTTT. Its translation is CASSRGRVGLDEKLFF.

The chain joins TRBV25-1 to TRBJ2-5, with 9 positions matching TRBD1. V lost 5 bases, J lost 5 bases, and 9 bases stayed unmatched. The length of the CDR3 is 15 residues. Germline CDR1 and CDR2: MGHDK and SYGVNS. CDR3 DNA sequence: TGTGCCAGCAGTCAACCGACAGGGGGTCGGGAGACCCAGTACTTC. It codes for CASSQPTGGRETQYF. Using reference TRBV25-1 and TRBJ2-5 for the parts outside the CDR3, the full variable domain is EADIYQTPRYLVIGTGKKITLECSQTMGHDKMYWYQQDPGMELHLIHYSYGVNSTEKGDLSSESTVSRIRTEHFPLTLESARPSHTSQYLCASSQPTGGRETQYFGPGTRLLVL.